A selection of T cell receptor beta chains follows, all from one sample in a study of T cell responses to AZD1222 COVID-19 vaccine. Using immunoSEQ multiplex PCR, the repertoire was profiled, and TCRdb retains in-frame clones only, with some absent. This sample has nearly 200,000 clones, with 85% to 95% found just once. The sequenced sample was peripheral blood, obtained 28 days after the second AZD1222 dose. Source of these receptors: an adult who received the AZD1222 COVID-19 vaccine. The CDR3 runs from the conserved cysteine through the conserved F or W.

TRBV5-1,CASSLRPSMNTEAFF
TRBV12-3/TRBV12-4,CASSGWGANVLTF
TRBV6-2/TRBV6-3,CASSYSMGVNEIGNTIYF
TRBV7-9,CASSLGGPKTYEQYF
TRBV6-5,CASSRTANSNQPQHF
TRBV7-2,CASSPRSAILQPQHF
TRBV9,CASSASQGGTNEKLFF
TRBV5-1,CASSLVAGASTDTQYF
TRBV7-2,CASSLDWSMGNQPQHF
TRBV5-3,CARSLDWTGGLYSNQPQHF
TRBV6-6,CASSIQPSYGYTF
TRBV4-3,CASSQVGSGDGGYTF
TRBV29-1,CSVLTGPLGTGELFF
TRBV6-5,CASSYSSPRGEKLFF
TRBV11-3,CASSLQTGAGANVLTF
TRBV5-8,CASSPSGTGGGNYGYTF
TRBV19,CASSIVGGVSRANVLTF
TRBV5-1,CASSSYTGAQETQYF
TRBV19,CASSIGVDSNQPQHF
TRBV6-5,CASSLYRETYEQYF
TRBV11-2,CASSPSPYNTQYF
TRBV11-3,CASSSRPGGEAFF
TRBV7-2,CASSLNRDTEAFF
TRBV5-1,CASSNPDLNTEAFF
TRBV5-1,CASSLVAGGTSNEQFF
TRBV28,CASSLPQIDYGYTF
TRBV19,CASQGPGTQYF
TRBV9,CASSVGDNEQYF
TRBV5-5,CASSSGQGSGEQYF
TRBV3-1/TRBV3-2,CASSQVPPGPGRPNYGYTF
TRBV15,CATSRIQGASYGYTF
TRBV7-2,CASSLVAGASTDTQYF
TRBV30,CAWRGQANSPLHF
TRBV11-2,CASSLDTSGWDTQYF
TRBV5-1,CASLSMEGLHTEAFF
TRBV6-5,CASTRQGYQPQHF
TRBV19,CATSTGAGFNEKLFF
TRBV19,CASRGRRGAETQYF
TRBV9,CASSAQGNTEAFF
TRBV5-1,CASSGRGQPGPEAFF
TRBV19,CASSPSRAHPFGYTF
TRBV6-5,CASSSYTGGNTEAFF
TRBV5-1,CASSLEVNYGYTF
TRBV12-3/TRBV12-4,CASSLNSFYGYTF
TRBV19,CAIGPPPDRTNYGYTF
TRBV30,CAWSGDWWGTGTYNSPLHF
TRBV7-6,CASSGTGYGAEAFF
TRBV10-3,CATHPVGVSEQYF
TRBV4-1,CASSRSGSVSTGELFF
TRBV4-1,CASSPVGRRTLFTGELFF
TRBV19,CASSIDLSNRETEAFF
TRBV2,CASSRPNTEAFF
TRBV10-3,CAISFKKTRSSGANVLTF
TRBV19,CANFRAPGENQPQHF
TRBV9,CASSETGSNSPLHF
TRBV7-2,CASSLVGTEYNEQFF
TRBV6-6,CASSQLYEQYF
TRBV9,CASSVGGYSNQPQHF
TRBV19,CASIPRGQRNYGYTF
TRBV5-4,CASSLEGRLNTIYF